This TCR beta chain was recovered during a study of CD8+ T cells in alopecia areata (dated by TCRdb to between 2017 and 2018). In terms of the full investigation: The treated patients, all with moderate-to-severe alopecia areata, were enrolled in an open-label pilot trial of oral tofacitinib given at 5 to 10 mg twice daily. The study used high-throughput TCRbeta sequencing to examine T cell clonal expansion in alopecia areata, in both the C3H/HeJ mouse model and human patients. On the human side, TCRbeta sequencing was run on scalp tissue and on sorted CD4+ and CD8+ peripheral blood T cells from healthy controls and from alopecia areata patients with either patchy or totalis/universalis disease. Scalp clonality was compared among normal scalp (n=4), patchy alopecia areata scalp (n=8), and alopecia totalis/universalis scalp (n=8). Patients received tofacitinib for 6 to 18 months and were then followed off drug for 6 months to check for delayed response and recurrence. Biopsies were taken from tofacitinib-treated patients at baseline and again at 4 and 24 weeks into treatment, and several of those patients also had a later scalp biopsy. TCRbeta CDR3 regions were amplified by immunoSEQ multiplex PCR using 35 Vbeta forward and 13 Jbeta reverse primers. In treated patients, disease severity was measured using the SALT score, which gives the percentage of scalp surface area affected. RNA was obtained with the PAXgene miRNA kit for fixed scalp, the miRNeasy kit for PBMCs, and the RNeasy kit for mouse skin.

Sample time point, as interpreted from the label and publication: 24 weeks on oral tofacitinib. The treatment or condition label of this sample denotes: oral pan-JAK inhibitor, 5-10 mg twice daily. Lesional scalp punch biopsies and peripheral blood were obtained from alopecia areata patients. After PBMCs were isolated by density centrifugation and stained for CD3, CD4 and CD8, a FACSAria was used to sort CD4+ and CD8+ T cells. Receptors were amplified or captured by the immunoSEQ multiplex PCR assay. To provide template for TCR sequencing, every sample had RNA extracted and reverse transcribed into cDNA. First-strand cDNA was synthesized using SuperScript III with a 2:1 mix of oligo-dT and random hexamers. A synthetic immune receptor repertoire was used to assess amplification bias, and residual bias was removed computationally. The authors processed their data as follows. Raw reads were preprocessed to remove errors, and CDR3 was defined by IMGT conventions from the conserved cysteine to phenylalanine. Clonality was calculated as 1 minus Shannon entropy normalized by log2 of the number of productive unique TCRs. CD4 or CD8 identity of scalp clones was inferred by cross-referencing scalp TCRbeta sequences with sorted blood CD4 and CD8 repertoires. Here the immuneACCESS table is served through TCRdb, limited to in-frame sequences with V and J called. Missing clones are a known gap in these copies; in checked studies unresolved V genes cover under half, and the rest lacks a known reason. V and J calls and clone size are those listed in that table; D and trimming were worked out from the DNA. The sample includes 150,000 to 200,000 clones, with 50% to 65% observed a single time. The biggest ten clones account for more than 13% of the sample.

Overall study outcomes, separate from this receptor: Many expanded lesional clones were found to persist in scalp and blood during tofacitinib treatment, and relapse after treatment cessation may be partly explained by this persistence. Compared with normal scalp, lesional scalp, particularly in alopecia totalis/universalis, had higher clonality and more expanded CD8+ clones, which suggests antigenic drive. Scalp clonality and the number of expanded CD8+ clones among the top 100 scalp clones were significantly decreased by tofacitinib. Because the treated cohort was small and had just a single nonresponder, larger studies are needed to establish links between baseline CD8+ expansion and response. Compared with mice, TCR sequences shared between patients were less clear, possibly partly because of HLA diversity across the patient population. Scalp TCR repertoire analysis is complicated because resident alphabeta T cells in normal human skin are also sequenced, whereas mouse skin is dominated by gammadelta T cells.

The V and J ends are trimmed by 1 base and 2 bases, leaving 5 bases between them. The CDR3 runs 13 residues from the cysteine to the phenylalanine. The sequence is cut down to CDR3 DNA, 39 bases in frame from base 1. CDR1 and CDR2 are drawn from the germline V gene (reference sequence): SGHNT, YYREEE. Notes on this clone: The antigen it recognizes is unknown. No base quality values were provided; no much bigger clone lies one nucleotide off.

This TCR was recovered from a human donor with alopecia areata. Sample: CD4+ T cells sorted from blood, taken at week 24, from a patient treated with tofacitinib. The rearrangement combines TRBV5-4 with TRBJ2-3, with the D segment identity uncertain. The CDR3 region: CASSLPNTDTQYF. The nucleotide sequence reads as follows: TGTGCCAGCAGCTTGCCTAACACAGATACGCAGTATTTT. Reference TRBV5-4 and TRBJ2-3 genes cover what lies past the CDR3, so the full variable domain is ETGVTQSPTHLIKTRGQQVTLRCSSQSGHNTVSWYQQALGQGPQFIFQYYREEENGRGNFPPRFSGLQFPNYSSELNVNALELDDSALYLCASSLPNTDTQYFGPGTRLTVL.